One and the same sample provided the 22 T cell receptor beta chains below, sequenced in a study of spatial heterogeneity in lung cancer. The time point denotes: blood at routine non-recurrence follow-up after resection. From tumor, nontumor lung or frozen PBMC, whole RNA was taken unsorted for sequencing. TCRdb re-called the 5' RACE reads through MiXCR, storing one row per CDR3 protein. The sample contains about 120,000 distinct CDR3 sequences, 10% to 15% of which appear only once. Sequencing used PBMCs, obtained at follow-up. The source is a male donor with early-stage non-small cell lung cancer.

This clonotype has more than one count but fewer than ten. The CDR3 loop is CASSPPVLAGVEQYF. CDR3 nucleotides: TGTGCCAGCTCACCACCGGTACTAGCGGGGGTCGAGCAGTACTTC. This chain connects TRBV18 to TRBJ2-7, with 11 nucleotides matching TRBD2. Unmatched junction bases numbered 4, after V lost 0 bases and J lost 6 bases. The CDR3 totals 15 residues. CDR1 is KGHSH and CDR2 is LQKENI in the germline V gene.

This chain connects TRBV7-3 to TRBJ2-5; D possibly uses TRBD1 or TRBD2 (5 bases each). CDR3 length equals 14 residues. V lost 1 base and J lost 4, with 10 bases in between. Germline V lookup: CDR1 SGHTA, CDR2 FQGTGA. The CDR3 loop reads CASSLNRGRETQYF. The DNA for the CDR3 is TGTGCCAGCAGCTTAAATCGGGGACGAGAGACCCAGTACTTC.

This sequence joins TRBV14 and TRBJ2-7; no firm D call. Trimming left V 0 bases short and J 3 bases short, with 3 bases between. The CDR3 length is 12 residues. Germline V gene sequence: CDR1 SGHDN, CDR2 FVKESK. CDR3 DNA: TGTGCCAGCAGCCAAGACAGCTACGAGCAGTACTTC. Translation gives CASSQDSYEQYF.

On this clonotype: A read error may account for a junction end that differs from germline. The chain joins TRBV27 to TRBJ2-7; maybe TRBD2 (6 bases). The length of the CDR3 is 12 residues. From germline, CDR1 is MNHEY and CDR2 SMNVEV (reference sequence). CDR3 sequence: CASSAPGGEQYF. The CDR3 DNA is TGTGCGAGCAGTGCGCCCGGGGGCGAGCAGTACTTC.

CDR3 DNA: TGCGCCAGCACGGAACAGGGGGCTAGCACAGATACGCAGTATTTT. Protein sequence: CASTEQGASTDTQYF. This chain links TRBV5-1 with TRBJ2-3; 9 bases align to TRBD1. The CDR3 spans 15 residues. With 6 bases clipped from V and 0 bases from J, the junction kept 5 bases outside the gene matches. CDR1 is SGHRS, CDR2 YFSETQ, per germline.

V usage is TRBV3-1 and J usage is TRBJ2-3; 11 bases are a match to TRBD2. After removal of 4 bases from V and 2 bases from J, the junction contained 2 bases not matched to a gene. CDR1 is LGHDT, CDR2 YNNKEL, per germline (reference sequence). This CDR3 spans 15 amino acids. CDR3 protein: CASSLTSGDTDTQYF. Here the CDR3 DNA reads TGTGCCAGCAGCCTGACTAGCGGGGACACAGATACGCAGTATTTT.

This clonotype was recorded a few times. J is TRBJ2-7 and V is TRBV3-1, with 10 bases identical to TRBD2. J was trimmed by 3 bases and V by 0 bases; bases with no gene match: 5. Looked up from germline, CDR1 is LGHDT and CDR2 is YNNKEL (reference sequence). The CDR3 totals 16 residues. The CDR3 here is CASSQEDSGGYYEQYF. The CDR3 coding sequence is TGTGCCAGCAGCCAAGAGGATAGCGGGGGGTACTACGAGCAGTACTTC.

The count of this clonotype is one. The J gene is TRBJ2-7, the V gene TRBV20-1; D gene unclear. The ends were cut back, 0 bases at V and 3 bases at J, with 15 bases in the middle. The germline V gene encodes CDR1 DFQATT and CDR2 SNEGSKA (reference sequence). The CDR3 loop spans 15 amino acids. Here the CDR3 reads CSARDLRATFYEQYF. The CDR3 DNA sequence: TGCAGTGCTAGAGATCTAAGAGCTACCTTCTACGAGCAGTACTTC.

There are many counts of this clonotype. This chain links TRBV2 with TRBJ1-4; 7 bases agree with TRBD1. Germline CDR1 reads SNHLY; CDR2 reads FYNNEI. V shed 8 bases and J 6 bases; nucleotides not matched to a gene: 9. There are 14 residues in the CDR3. The CDR3 sequence: CASRVTGLDEKLFF. CDR3 sequence (DNA): TGTGCCAGCCGGGTGACAGGGCTCGATGAAAAACTGTTTTTT.

A few counts support this clonotype. The chain combines TRBV2 with TRBJ2-1; no firm D call. Germline assignment: CDR1 SNHLY and CDR2 FYNNEI. The CDR3 consists of 14 residues. Deletions cut 4 bases from V and 0 bases from J, with 7 bases between. CDR3 nucleotide sequence: TGTGCCAGCAGTGTCGTGGGCTCCTACAATGAGCAGTTCTTC. As protein: CASSVVGSYNEQFF.

This clonotype was picked up a small number of times. This chain links TRBV28 with TRBJ1-3; D call uncertain. The CDR3 has 16 amino acids. V was shortened by 7 bases and J by 2 bases, with 18 bases between the two germline ends. Per germline, CDR1 MDHEN and CDR2 SYDVKM. Written as DNA, the CDR3 is TGTGCCAGCACCACGGGTGGGCCTTTAGCTGGAAACACCATATATTTT. Its translation: CASTTGGPLAGNTIYF. Variable domain in full (rest from reference TRBV28 and TRBJ1-3): DVKVTQSSRYLVKRTGEKVFLECVQDMDHENMFWYRQDPGLGLRLIYFSYDVKMKEKGDIPEGYSVSREKKERFSLILESASTNQTSMYLCASTTGGPLAGNTIYFGEGSWLTVV.

The V gene is TRBV27, the J gene TRBJ1-5; 8 bases match TRBD1. CDR1 and CDR2 (germline): MNHEY, SMNVEV (reference sequence). V lost 6 bases to trimming and J lost 3 bases; unmatched junction nucleotides: 4. This CDR3 is built from 14 residues. The CDR3 coding sequence is TGTGCCAGCAGATCGACAGGGGTCAATCAGCCCCAGCATTTT. It codes for CASRSTGVNQPQHF.

This clonotype was found many times. The rearrangement uses TRBV28 and TRBJ1-6, with D perhaps TRBD1 (6 bases). Germline V gives CDR1 MDHEN, CDR2 SYDVKM. The CDR3 is made up of 16 amino acids. V dropped 5 bases and J dropped 0 bases, with 11 bases sitting between them. CDR3 DNA: TGTGCCAGCAGTCCTACAGGGCGCTCCTATAATTCACCCCTCCACTTT. Residues: CASSPTGRSYNSPLHF.

In its sample, this clonotype was seen a few times. The chain combines TRBV6-5 with TRBJ2-7, with 9 positions matching TRBD1. V lost 2 bases to trimming and J lost 3 bases; unmatched junction nucleotides: 11. The CDR3 is 17 residues long. The germline CDR1 and CDR2 sequences are MNHEY and SVGAGI. In DNA, the CDR3 is TGTGCCAGCAGTTACGTGACAGGGGGACATCTACTCTACGAGCAGTACTTC. It specifies CASSYVTGGHLLYEQYF.

This clonotype was seen at least ten times. The chain links TRBV7-6 to TRBJ2-2; tentatively, D is TRBD1 or TRBD2 (6 bases each). Trimming removed 0 bases from V and 5 bases from J, with 10 bases in between. Germline CDR1 is SGHVS and CDR2 is FNYEAQ. This CDR3 is built from 15 residues. The CDR3 spells CASSLAGGRTGELFF. The CDR3 nucleotides are TGTGCCAGCAGCTTAGCAGGGGGGCGAACCGGGGAGCTGTTTTTT. The variable domain in full, completed from reference TRBV7-6 and TRBJ2-2, reads GAGVSQSPRYKVTKRGQDVALRCDPISGHVSLYWYRQALGQGPEFLTYFNYEAQQDKSGLPNDRFSAERPEGSISTLTIQRTEQRDSAMYRCASSLAGGRTGELFFGEGSRLTVL.

This clonotype came up many times. V usage is TRBV28 and J usage is TRBJ1-2; D not resolved. Germline V gene sequence: CDR1 MDHEN, CDR2 SYDVKM. The CDR3 sequence is 14 residues long. V lost 2 bases to trimming and J lost 2 bases, with 9 bases between them. DNA of the CDR3: TGTGCCAGCAGTTTAGGAGGGCAGAACTATGGCTACACCTTC. This gives the protein CASSLGGQNYGYTF.

This clonotype was detected ten times or more. V gene TRBV7-2 combines with J gene TRBJ2-5; D gene uncertain. Germline CDR1 reads SGHTA; CDR2 reads FQGNSA. The CDR3 spans 13 residues. V dropped 0 bases and J dropped 4 bases, with 6 bases sitting between them. CDR3 in DNA: TGTGCCAGCAGCTTAGCCGGGCCAGAGACCCAGTACTTC. It is translated as CASSLAGPETQYF. The whole variable domain, remainder taken from reference TRBV7-2 and TRBJ2-5, is GAGVSQSPSNKVTEKGKDVELRCDPISGHTALYWYRQSLGQGLEFLIYFQGNSAPDKSGLPSDRFSAERTGGSVSTLTIQRTQQEDSAVYLCASSLAGPETQYFGPGTRLLVL.

This clonotype has a count of ten or more. DNA of the CDR3: TGCGCCAGCAGCCAAGCAGGGGCGAACACTGAAGCTTTCTTT. Amino acid sequence: CASSQAGANTEAFF. The chain carries TRBV4-3 and TRBJ1-1; TRBD1 is a possible D gene (6 bases). The CDR3 totals 14 residues. Germline CDR1 reads LGHNA; CDR2 reads YSLEER. V was trimmed by 1 base and J by 1 base, leaving 7 bases between them.

J is TRBJ1-1 and V is TRBV7-2, with D possibly TRBD1 on 5 matching bases. Germline V lookup: CDR1 SGHTA, CDR2 FQGNSA. The CDR3 is 14 amino acids. V lost 1 base and J lost 6, with 12 bases in between. CDR3 sequence reads: CASSLGGGYAEAFF. CDR3 nucleotides: TGTGCCAGCAGCTTAGGTGGGGGATACGCTGAAGCTTTCTTT. Combining the CDR3 with reference TRBV7-2 and TRBJ1-1 gives the whole variable domain GAGVSQSPSNKVTEKGKDVELRCDPISGHTALYWYRQSLGQGLEFLIYFQGNSAPDKSGLPSDRFSAERTGGSVSTLTIQRTQQEDSAVYLCASSLGGGYAEAFFGQGTRLTVV.

This clonotype appeared a few times. The rearrangement joins TRBV5-1 to TRBJ1-1; tentatively, D is TRBD1 (6 bases). CDR3 length equals 15 residues. CDR1 SGHRS and CDR2 YFSETQ come from the germline V gene. V was clipped by 0 bases and J by 1 base, with 10 bases between them. CDR3 loop: CASSLDGTRNTEAFF. In nucleotides, the CDR3 is TGCGCCAGCAGCTTGGATGGGACACGGAACACTGAAGCTTTCTTT.

This clonotype was counted many times. This chain uses TRBV12-3 or TRBV12-4 with TRBJ1-4; perhaps TRBD1 as D (5 bases). The CDR3 is 16 residues long. V was pared by 5 bases and J by 0 bases, with 13 bases between. The CDR3 sequence: CASSLRTPATNEKLFF. For the CDR3, the DNA is TGTGCCAGCAGTCTTCGGACACCTGCAACTAATGAAAAACTGTTTTTT.

This clonotype was detected a few times. The V gene is TRBV28, the J gene TRBJ1-1, with D hard to call. V dropped 2 bases and J dropped 2 bases, with 6 bases sitting between them. The CDR3 runs to 13 residues. Looked up from germline, CDR1 is MDHEN and CDR2 is SYDVKM. This chain's CDR3 is CASSLRSNTEAFF. The CDR3 region has the DNA TGTGCCAGCAGTTTAAGGAGTAACACTGAAGCTTTCTTT.